This passage covers 32 T cell receptor beta chains from one sample sequenced in a study of CDR3 diversity in severe acne. In TCRdb, the PCR reads were re-called with MiXCR into one record per CDR3 protein. The sample lists fewer than 90,000 distinct CDR3 sequences, 51% occurring once. The sequencing sample was made of blood. The receptor set was obtained from a male donor in good health, without acne.

The chain carries TRBV13 and TRBJ2-1; the match to TRBD2 covers 13 bases. J gave up 9 bases and V 5 bases, and 19 bases lay outside the gene matches. Germline-derived CDR1 and CDR2 are PRHDT and FYEKMQ (reference sequence). The CDR3 has 19 amino acids. DNA of the CDR3: TGTGCCAGCAGCAACCGCAATCCAACTAGCGGGAGGGTCTCTGGTGAGCAGTTCTTC. Translated, it gives CASSNRNPTSGRVSGEQFF.

This clonotype was counted only a few times. The chain joins TRBV5-6 to TRBJ2-2; D remains ambiguous. V lost 4 bases, J lost 1 base, and 8 bases lay in between. Germline V gene sequence: CDR1 SGHDT, CDR2 YYEEEE. The CDR3 is made up of 14 amino acids. CDR3 protein: CASSPTRNTGELFF. The CDR3 coding sequence is TGTGCCAGCAGCCCTACACGGAACACCGGGGAGCTGTTTTTT.

This clonotype was seen repeatedly, ten times or more. The CDR3 loop reads CASSDSRQPLGTDTQYF. The CDR3 DNA sequence: TGTGCCAGCAGCGATAGTCGACAACCCCTCGGGACAGATACGCAGTATTTT. The chain links TRBV7-9 to TRBJ2-3, with D unclear. Germline V gene data show CDR1 as SEHNR and CDR2 as FQNEAQ (reference sequence). With 5 bases removed from V and 3 bases from J, the gap between germline ends came to 21 bases. The CDR3 consists of 17 residues.

In DNA form, the CDR3 reads TGCGCCAGCAGCCCCCGGACCCAGCATTTT. This translates into CASSPRTQHF. The chain carries TRBV4-1 and TRBJ1-5, with D hard to call. V lost 4 bases, J lost 11 bases, and 6 bases lay in between. This CDR3 contains 10 residues. Germline loops: CDR1 MGHRA, CDR2 YSYEKL.

The CDR3, as DNA: TGTGCCAGCAGGAAGCGGGAGTTTTTCACAGATACGCAGTATTTT. Translating gives CASRKREFFTDTQYF. The chain joins TRBV2 to TRBJ2-3; the match to TRBD2 covers 8 bases. Germline loops: CDR1 SNHLY, CDR2 FYNNEI. This CDR3 comprises 15 residues. V was pared by 6 bases and J by 2 bases, with 7 bases of the junction left unmatched.

This clonotype was observed a handful of times. The V call is TRBV7-6, the J call TRBJ2-5; D is possibly TRBD2 (6 bases). The germline V gene encodes CDR1 SGHVS and CDR2 FNYEAQ. The CDR3 is made up of 13 amino acids. V was shortened by 5 bases and J by 5 bases, with 12 bases between the two germline ends. The CDR3 spells CASSQGLRETQYF. The CDR3 bases are TGTGCCAGCAGCCAGGGACTTAGGGAGACCCAGTACTTC.

The count of this clonotype is one. The rearrangement links TRBV5-4 to TRBJ2-2; weak D call: TRBD2 (5 bases). V dropped 4 bases and J dropped 7 bases, with 8 bases sitting between them. Germline V gene lookup returns CDR1 SGHNT and CDR2 YYREEE (reference sequence). The CDR3 runs to 12 residues. The CDR3 loop reads CASSRTSGELFF. The DNA for the CDR3 is TGTGCCAGCAGCCGTACTAGCGGGGAGCTGTTTTTT.

On this clonotype itself: Relative to the germline gene, one junction end is altered; a read error may explain this. This CDR3 reads CASSQVGVQGQSGYTF. In DNA, the CDR3 is TGCGCCAGCAGCCAAGTGGGGGTACAGGGCCAATCGGGCTACACCTTC. The rearrangement links TRBV7-9 to TRBJ1-2, with D tentatively TRBD1 (6 bases). Germline values: CDR1 SEHNR, CDR2 FQNEAQ (reference sequence). This CDR3 is 16 amino acids long.

The chain links TRBV14 to TRBJ1-6; unclear D gene. Germline CDR1 and CDR2: SGHDN and FVKESK. The length of the CDR3 is 14 residues. Trimming removed 0 bases from V and 7 bases from J, with 7 bases in between. CDR3 in amino acids: CASSQDLGNSPLHF. CDR3 bases: TGTGCCAGCAGCCAAGATCTTGGGAATTCACCCCTCCACTTT. Full variable domain (missing parts from reference TRBV14 and TRBJ1-6): EAGVTQFPSHSVIEKGQTVTLRCDPISGHDNLYWYRRVMGKEIKFLLHFVKESKQDESGMPNNRFLAERTGGTYSTLKVQPAELEDSGVYFCASSQDLGNSPLHFGNGTRLTVT.

This clonotype was found many times. This rearrangement joins TRBV15 to TRBJ2-5; no clear D. The CDR3 runs to 16 residues. In germline, CDR1 is LNHNV, CDR2 YYDKDF (reference sequence). Trimming removed 0 bases at V and 0 bases at J, with 11 bases between. Here the CDR3 reads CATSRDFGPYQETQYF. The CDR3 DNA follows: TGTGCCACCAGCAGAGATTTCGGGCCGTACCAAGAGACCCAGTACTTC.

In this sample, this clonotype turned up many times. V usage is TRBV3-1 and J usage is TRBJ2-7; D is ambiguous. This CDR3 has 15 residues. From germline, CDR1 is LGHDT and CDR2 YNNKEL (reference sequence). V lost 1 base to trimming and J lost 0 bases, with 10 bases between them. The CDR3 loop is CASSQGISPSYEQYF. The CDR3 DNA reads TGTGCCAGCAGCCAAGGAATCAGTCCCTCCTACGAGCAGTACTTC.

This chain joins TRBV24-1 and TRBJ2-7, with TRBD2 identical over 7 bases. V lost 3 bases and J lost 9; bases outside the gene matches: 10. This CDR3 spans 14 amino acids. Per germline, CDR1 KGHDR and CDR2 SFDVKD. The CDR3 DNA sequence: TGTGCCACCAGTGATGGGCGGGAGACTTCGAGGCAGTACTTC. Encoded protein: CATSDGRETSRQYF.

The chain employs TRBV10-3 and TRBJ1-1; D call uncertain. The CDR3 runs to 12 residues. V shed 10 bases and J shed 0 bases, with 9 bases lying between them. Germline V gives CDR1 ENHRY, CDR2 SYGVKD. CDR3 in amino acids: CATQIMNTEAFF. CDR3 sequence (DNA): TGTGCCACCCAGATCATGAACACTGAAGCTTTCTTT.

The sample holds many counts of this clonotype. The genes are TRBV7-2 and TRBJ1-1; D is perhaps TRBD1 (5 bases). This CDR3 is 18 amino acids long. Trimming pared 5 bases from V and 0 bases from J, leaving 22 bases between. Germline V gene lookup returns CDR1 SGHTA and CDR2 FQGNSA. The CDR3: CASSPLQGLIGMNTEAFF. DNA for the CDR3: TGTGCCAGCAGCCCTCTTCAGGGTTTGATCGGGATGAACACTGAAGCTTTCTTT.

The chain employs TRBV5-1 and TRBJ2-1; TRBD2 matches at 13 bases. The germline V gene has CDR1 SGHRS and CDR2 YFSETQ. The CDR3 consists of 15 residues. The V gene end was trimmed by 0 bases and the J gene end by 8 bases; junction bases not matched to a gene: 2. The CDR3 loop reads CASSLDGTSGDEQFF. The CDR3 coding sequence is TGCGCCAGCAGCTTGGATGGGACTAGCGGGGATGAGCAGTTCTTC.

This rearrangement joins TRBV12-3 or TRBV12-4 to TRBJ1-1; the match to TRBD1 covers 8 bases. Trimming removed 6 bases from V and 3 bases from J; junction bases left unmatched: 9. The CDR3 consists of 15 residues. The CDR3 bases are TGTGCCAGCAGGCCACAGGGGGTATGGGACACTGAAGCTTTCTTT. It yields the protein CASRPQGVWDTEAFF.

The sample holds many counts of this clonotype. The V gene is TRBV29-1, the J gene TRBJ1-4; D is unresolved. The CDR3 loop spans 15 amino acids. V lost 7 bases, J lost 0 bases, and 15 bases lay in between. Germline CDR1 and CDR2: SQVTM and ANQGSEA. This CDR3 reads CSAVLGRPTNEKLFF. The CDR3 DNA reads TGCAGCGCGGTCCTCGGCAGACCAACTAATGAAAAACTGTTTTTT.

CDR3 in DNA: TGTGCCAGCAGTTTATCGGGCGGATACTTC. Its protein is CASSLSGGYF. The genes are TRBV27 and TRBJ2-7; D is ambiguous. Looked up from germline, CDR1 is MNHEY and CDR2 is SMNVEV (reference sequence). CDR3 length: 10 residues. V dropped 0 bases and J dropped 13 bases, with 7 bases sitting between them.

This clonotype was counted many times. The V gene is TRBV19, the J gene TRBJ1-2; D is uncertain. From germline, CDR1 is LNHDA and CDR2 SQIVND (reference sequence). With 1 base removed from V and 3 bases from J, the gap between germline ends came to 15 bases. The CDR3 has 16 residues. The CDR3 protein is CASSIAPGDSYYGYTF. CDR3 bases: TGTGCCAGTAGTATAGCCCCGGGAGACTCTTACTATGGCTACACCTTC.

J is TRBJ2-7 and V is TRBV10-3; the match to TRBD2 covers 9 bases. The J call may be incorrect, as the DNA end agrees better with TRBJ2-1. In germline, CDR1 is ENHRY, CDR2 SYGVKD. CDR3 length equals 15 residues. The CDR3 DNA reads as TGTGCCATCCTCATAGCGGGAGACCCCTACAATGAGCAGTTCTTC. The encoded protein is CAILIAGDPYNEQFF.

The rearrangement joins TRBV20-1 to TRBJ2-1; 8 bases are shared with TRBD2. V lost 6 bases and J lost 0; bases outside the gene matches: 7. Germline V gives CDR1 DFQATT, CDR2 SNEGSKA (reference sequence). There are 15 residues in the CDR3. CDR3 loop: CSAVLAGSSYNEQFF. CDR3 coding DNA: TGCAGTGCAGTCCTAGCGGGCAGCTCCTACAATGAGCAGTTCTTC.

This clonotype was detected only a few times. The rearrangement uses TRBV29-1 and TRBJ1-2, with D possibly being TRBD1 (5 bases). Deletions cut 7 bases from V and 6 bases from J, with 15 bases between. The germline V gene encodes CDR1 SQVTM and CDR2 ANQGSEA. This CDR3 is built from 12 residues. CDR3 sequence: CSAEGTDNGYTF. In nucleotides, the CDR3 is TGCAGCGCAGAAGGGACGGATAATGGCTACACCTTC.

Details on this clonotype: At one of its ends the junction is not consistent with the germline gene, which may arise from a read error. This rearrangement joins TRBV25-1 to TRBJ2-5; either TRBD1 or TRBD2 may supply D (5 bases each). CDR1 MGHDK and CDR2 SYGVNS come from the germline V gene. CDR3 length: 13 amino acids. In nucleotides, the CDR3 is TGTGCCAGCAGTGAGACTGCCGAAGGGACCCGGTACTTC. Translated: CASSETAEGTRYF.

This sequence joins TRBV25-1 and TRBJ1-4, with a possible D match to TRBD1 (6 bases). Trimming stripped 5 bases from V and 8 bases from J, with 18 bases between. This CDR3 has 15 residues. The germline V gene has CDR1 MGHDK and CDR2 SYGVNS. The CDR3 loop is CASSSSGQGIEKLFF. The CDR3 nucleotides are TGTGCCAGCAGTTCCTCGGGCCAGGGGATCGAAAAACTGTTTTTT.

Comments on this clonotype: At one of its ends the junction is not consistent with the germline gene, which may arise from a read error. The chain links TRBV7-9 to TRBJ2-2, with D unresolved. The CDR3 is made up of 13 amino acids. Germline V gene sequence: CDR1 SEHNR, CDR2 FQNEAQ (reference sequence). The CDR3 coding sequence is TGTGCCGGCAGCTTAACGAAGCCCGGGGAGCTGTTTTTT. Encoded protein: CAGSLTKPGELFF. The full variable domain, completed using reference TRBV7-9 and TRBJ2-2, is DTGVSQNPRHKITKRGQNVTFRCDPISEHNRLYWYRQTLGQGPEFLTYFQNEAQLEKSRLLSDRFSAERPKGSFSTLEIQRTEQGDSAMYLCAGSLTKPGELFFGEGSRLTVL.

The chain carries TRBV7-9 and TRBJ2-1; TRBD2 might be the D (7 bases). The V gene lost 5 bases and the J gene lost 8 bases, with 13 bases spanning the gap. Germline-derived CDR1 and CDR2 are SEHNR and FQNEAQ (reference sequence). CDR3 length equals 13 residues. CDR3 nucleotides: TGTGCCAGCAGCAAGGGGGGGCACGATGAGCAGTTCTTC. This sequence encodes CASSKGGHDEQFF.

In the case of this clonotype: This CDR3 fails to terminate in the conserved phenylalanine or tryptophan, so it likely reflects a read error. J is TRBJ2-7 and V is TRBV5-1, with 10 bases that match TRBD1. The CDR3 extends over 15 amino acids. Germline lookup yields CDR1 SGHRS and CDR2 YFSETQ. Losses at the gene ends were 4 bases for V and 4 bases for J; bases not matched to a gene: 8. The CDR3 DNA sequence: TGCGCCAGCAGCCAAGGACAGGGGGAGAAGTACGAGCAGTACCTC. It encodes CASSQGQGEKYEQYL.

The chain couples TRBV20-1 to TRBJ2-3; 8 positions agree with TRBD2. This CDR3 has 15 amino acids. Per the germline V gene, CDR1 is DFQATT and CDR2 is SNEGSKA (reference sequence). V shed 0 bases, J shed 4 bases, and the junction held 6 bases outside the gene matches. This CDR3 is CSARDPAGGADTQYF. CDR3 DNA sequence: TGCAGTGCTAGAGATCCGGCGGGGGGAGCAGATACGCAGTATTTT.

A remark on this clonotype: Sequence at one end of the junction differs from germline and may be a read error. The genes are TRBV3-1 and TRBJ1-1; D is uncertain. The CDR3 has 16 amino acids. Per germline, CDR1 LGHDT and CDR2 YNNKEL (reference sequence). CDR3 DNA sequence: TGTGCCAGCACCCTGATTGGACCGGGCGGTGGCACTGAAGCTTTCTTC. It encodes CASTLIGPGGGTEAFF.

The J gene is TRBJ2-5, the V gene TRBV2; 7 nucleotides agree with TRBD2. The V segment lost 7 bases and the J segment 5 bases; nucleotides outside the gene matches: 16. CDR1 and CDR2 from the germline V gene are SNHLY and FYNNEI. The CDR3 is made up of 16 amino acids. The CDR3 loop is CASNRGREARWETQYF. The DNA of the CDR3 is TGTGCCAGCAACCGAGGTCGGGAGGCTAGATGGGAGACCCAGTACTTC.

The chain joins TRBV20-1 to TRBJ1-5; 11 bases align to TRBD1. With 3 bases clipped from V and 6 bases from J, the junction kept 7 bases outside the gene matches. CDR1 and CDR2 (germline): DFQATT, SNEGSKA (reference sequence). The CDR3 loop spans 15 amino acids. CDR3 nucleotides: TGCAGTGCTAGGGACAGGGGGCATAGTAGTCAGCCCCAGCATTTT. This translates into CSARDRGHSSQPQHF.

This clonotype has at least ten counts. The chain recombines TRBV19 with TRBJ2-6; 8 nucleotides align to TRBD1. V shed 3 bases and J 2 bases; nucleotides not matched to a gene: 6. This CDR3 region has 17 residues. Germline lookup yields CDR1 LNHDA and CDR2 SQIVND (reference sequence). The CDR3 DNA reads as TGTGCCAGTAGTATCCCCGGACAGGGCCCTGGGGCCAACGTCCTGACTTTC. It translates to CASSIPGQGPGANVLTF.